This paragraph covers one T cell receptor (beta chain) sequence. Generated by immunoSEQ multiplex PCR, the TCRdb table keeps only in-frame clones and is missing some. The sample holds under 200,000 clones, 85% to 95% seen once. This entry is derived from a study of T cell responses to AZD1222 COVID-19 vaccine. This CDR3 region has 16 residues. CDR1 and CDR2 (germline): MGHRA, YSYEKL. Losses at the gene ends were 5 bases for V and 4 bases for J; bases not matched to a gene: 5. This receptor was obtained from an adult in good health. Sequencing was performed on peripheral blood, taken on day 0 of AZD1222 vaccination. The rearrangement joins TRBV4-1 to TRBJ2-3; the match to TRBD2 covers 14 bases. CDR3 nucleotide sequence: TGCGCCAGCAGCAGACTAGCGGGGGGGTTGTCAGATACGCAGTATTTT. As protein: CASSRLAGGLSDTQYF.